This TCR beta chain originates from a study of shared clonotypes between healthy human individuals. A deep-level run was used for the assay. Assay used: immunoSEQ multiplex PCR; TCRdb lists only in-frame clones, some missing. Of 2 million to 2.5 million clones listed, approximately 94% were seen once; the top ten hold 0.1% to 0.15%. Comments on this clone: In the same sample, other DNA sequences code for this CDR3.

Between the trimmed V and J ends, which lost 3 bases and 6 bases, there was a span of 7 bases. The CDR3 spans 11 residues. Per germline, CDR1 DFQATT and CDR2 SNEGSKA (reference sequence). The TCR was taken from a man younger than 35 in good health. Source material: naive CD4+ T cells sorted from blood. As to subset: CD45RA+ positively selected. The genes are TRBV20-1 and TRBJ2-3, with D unresolved. This CDR3 is CSARGSDTQYF. The CDR3 coding sequence is TGCAGTGCTAGGGGGTCGGATACGCAGTATTTT.